The 27 T cell receptor beta chains listed next were all sequenced from one sample in a study of Graves' ophthalmopathy and Graves' hyperthyroidism. RNA transcripts served as template for amplifying TCR beta CDR3 sequences. An initial RT-PCR round employing HTBI primers preceded a second-round multiplex PCR. A single record per CDR3 protein comes from TCRdb applying MiXCR to the multiplex PCR reads. Of over a million distinct CDR3 sequences in the sample, 35% to 40% are singletons; the top ten hold roughly 10%. The sample comprised peripheral blood or thyroid tissue (not recorded which). Receptors were obtained from an adult man with Graves' hyperthyroidism.

This clonotype has at least ten counts. This chain uses TRBV29-1 with TRBJ2-7; D may be TRBD1 (6 bases). CDR3 length: 12 amino acids. The germline V gene has CDR1 SQVTM and CDR2 ANQGSEA. V was shortened by 4 bases and J by 3 bases, with 10 bases between the two germline ends. The chain's CDR3 is CSVVWGLYEQYF. CDR3 coding DNA: TGCAGCGTTGTATGGGGGCTCTACGAGCAGTACTTC.

The chain combines TRBV19 with TRBJ2-5; 9 positions match TRBD2. The CDR3 totals 15 residues. Germline CDR1 is LNHDA and CDR2 is SQIVND (reference sequence). The J segment lost 1 base and the V segment lost 10 bases, leaving 10 bases of the junction unmatched. The DNA for the CDR3 is TGTGCCACCCAGAGCGGGGGGAACCCCCAAGAGACCCAGTACTTC. This encodes CATQSGGNPQETQYF.

This clonotype occurred many times. This chain joins TRBV2 and TRBJ2-5; D might be TRBD1 or TRBD2, each matching 7 bases. This CDR3 is built from 12 residues. Per germline, CDR1 SNHLY and CDR2 FYNNEI. Trimming left V 4 bases short and J 10 bases short, with 13 bases between. The CDR3 loop reads CASSAQGEGQYF. The DNA for the CDR3 is TGTGCCAGCAGTGCGCAGGGGGAGGGCCAGTACTTC.

Points on this clonotype: The junction departs from the called germline gene at one end, perhaps through a read error. This chain uses TRBV10-3 with TRBJ2-7; TRBD1 aligns across 7 bases. Germline values: CDR1 ENHRY, CDR2 SYGVKD. The CDR3 covers 15 residues. This CDR3 reads CASRSAVRDSHEQNF. The CDR3, as DNA: TGTGCCAGCAGGTCAGCTGTCAGGGACAGCCACGAGCAGAACTTC.

Remarks on this clonotype: This may be a read error: a much more frequent sequence differs by one nucleotide. This rearrangement joins TRBV10-3 to TRBJ2-5; a weak D match, TRBD1 (6 bases). The CDR3 extends over 12 amino acids. With 6 bases removed from V and 7 bases from J, the gap between germline ends came to 12 bases. Germline assignment: CDR1 ENHRY and CDR2 SYGVKD. The CDR3 reads CAIRQGTVTQYF. The CDR3 DNA reads as TGTGCCATCAGACAGGGTACGGTGACCCAGTACTTC.

The rearrangement joins TRBV28 to TRBJ1-1; D is uncertain. Germline CDR1 is MDHEN and CDR2 is SYDVKM. The V end was cut by 1 base, the J end by 8 bases, with 5 bases between. The CDR3 has 11 amino acids. Here the CDR3 DNA reads TGTGCCAGCAGTTTATATCGCGAAGCTTTCTTT. It specifies CASSLYREAFF.

The table lists this clonotype with a count of one. The rearrangement links TRBV7-2 to TRBJ1-1; D is uncertain. The germline V gene encodes CDR1 SGHTA and CDR2 FQGNSA. This CDR3 spans 16 amino acids. Trimming left V 0 bases short and J 3 bases short, with 14 bases between. In DNA form, the CDR3 reads TGTGCCAGCAGCTTAGCTGCAAGCGGGAGGGACACTGAAGCTTTCTTT. This sequence encodes CASSLAASGRDTEAFF.

The chain couples TRBV4-3 to TRBJ1-1; TRBD1 might be the D (5 bases). The CDR3 extends over 14 amino acids. Germline assignment: CDR1 LGHNA and CDR2 YSLEER. V gave up 4 bases and J gave up 5 bases, with 14 bases separating them. The CDR3 here is CASSRAAGGTEAFF. The CDR3 nucleotides read TGCGCCAGCAGCCGAGCGGCGGGGGGGACTGAAGCTTTCTTT.

The sample holds many counts of this clonotype. The chain joins TRBV7-9 to TRBJ2-5; possibly TRBD1 for D (6 bases). V lost 4 bases and J lost 0, with 18 bases in between. The CDR3 spans 17 residues. Looked up from germline, CDR1 is SEHNR and CDR2 is FQNEAQ (reference sequence). The DNA for the CDR3 is TGTGCCAGCAGCTCCTCCCCCGGGACACCTAACCAAGAGACCCAGTACTTC. Residues: CASSSSPGTPNQETQYF.

This clonotype came up many times. The chain recombines TRBV7-6 with TRBJ2-5; 8 nucleotides line up with TRBD1. V lost 5 bases to trimming and J lost 7 bases; unmatched junction nucleotides: 9. The CDR3 has 14 amino acids. Germline CDR1 reads SGHVS; CDR2 reads FNYEAQ. CDR3 region: CASSETGGAWTQYF. The CDR3 DNA follows: TGTGCCAGCAGCGAAACAGGGGGAGCTTGGACCCAGTACTTC. The entire variable domain, with the rest obtained from reference TRBV7-6 and TRBJ2-5, is as follows: GAGVSQSPRYKVTKRGQDVALRCDPISGHVSLYWYRQALGQGPEFLTYFNYEAQQDKSGLPNDRFSAERPEGSISTLTIQRTEQRDSAMYRCASSETGGAWTQYFGPGTRLLVL.

The rearrangement joins TRBV20-1 to TRBJ2-2; 10 positions agree with TRBD1. V was clipped by 1 base and J by 7 bases; unmatched bases: 6. Germline loops: CDR1 DFQATT, CDR2 SNEGSKA (reference sequence). The CDR3 contains 15 residues. CDR3 coding DNA: TGCAGTGCTAGAGGACAGGGGGCGCGGGGCGGGGAGCTGTTTTTT. Its protein is CSARGQGARGGELFF.

The chain uses TRBV2 and TRBJ2-2, with 7 bases aligning to TRBD2. The CDR3 covers 14 residues. Germline V gene data show CDR1 as SNHLY and CDR2 as FYNNEI. Unmatched junction bases numbered 4, after V lost 2 bases and J lost 7 bases. The CDR3 protein is CASSERAGNGELFF. CDR3 DNA: TGTGCCAGCAGTGAAAGAGCGGGAAACGGGGAGCTGTTTTTT.

The chain combines TRBV29-1 with TRBJ2-5; 10 positions agree with TRBD1. Judging by the DNA end, TRBJ2-7 fits better; the J call may be wrong. CDR1 and CDR2 from the germline V gene are SQVTM and ANQGSEA. The CDR3 contains 14 residues. The chain's CDR3 is CSVGGDRGRNEQYF. CDR3 bases: TGCAGCGTTGGGGGTGACAGGGGGCGTAACGAGCAGTACTTC.

Ten or more counts support this clonotype. The rearrangement joins TRBV4-2 to TRBJ2-2, with 8 bases that match TRBD2. The germline CDR1 and CDR2 sequences are LGHNA and YNFKEQ. The CDR3 spans 17 residues. With 4 bases clipped from V and 5 bases from J, the junction kept 12 bases outside the gene matches. CDR3 protein: CASSRPPREGRTGELFF. DNA for the CDR3: TGTGCCAGCAGCCGACCGCCTCGGGAGGGCCGTACCGGGGAGCTGTTTTTT.

This clonotype was found once. The rearrangement uses TRBV7-2 and TRBJ2-2; TRBD1 or TRBD2 may be the D gene (5 bases each). This CDR3 region has 16 residues. Trimming removed 6 bases at V and 6 bases at J, with 20 bases between. Germline lookup yields CDR1 SGHTA and CDR2 FQGNSA. CDR3 coding DNA: TGTACCAGCAGTACCCGGGACCAGCATATTCCCGGGGAGCTGTTTTTT. It yields the protein CTSSTRDQHIPGELFF.

This clonotype appeared many times. The chain combines TRBV10-3 with TRBJ2-7; D may be TRBD2 (6 bases). Between the trimmed V and J ends, which lost 4 bases and 0 bases, there was a span of 10 bases. Germline lookup yields CDR1 ENHRY and CDR2 SYGVKD. The CDR3 totals 14 residues. Here the CDR3 reads CAISGQTSSYEQYF. As DNA, the CDR3 is TGTGCCATCAGTGGACAGACTAGCTCCTACGAGCAGTACTTC.

This clonotype was seen only a few times. This chain uses TRBV11-2 with TRBJ2-2; D might be TRBD1 or TRBD2, each matching 6 bases. The CDR3 extends over 16 amino acids. Trimming pared 1 base from V and 3 bases from J, leaving 12 bases between. Germline V gene lookup returns CDR1 SGHAT and CDR2 FQNNGV. CDR3 protein: CASSLAGGRYTGELFF. The DNA of the CDR3 is TGTGCCAGCAGCTTAGCCGGGGGCCGGTACACCGGGGAGCTGTTTTTT.

The V and J genes are TRBV7-9 and TRBJ2-7; 8 positions agree with TRBD2. The V segment lost 5 bases and the J segment 2 bases; nucleotides outside the gene matches: 11. This CDR3 is 16 amino acids long. Germline loops: CDR1 SEHNR, CDR2 FQNEAQ (reference sequence). This CDR3 reads CASSREAGTRTYEQYF. The CDR3 nucleotides read TGTGCCAGCAGCCGCGAGGCCGGGACTAGAACCTACGAGCAGTACTTC.

The V gene is TRBV7-8, the J gene TRBJ2-2, with TRBD2 identical over 9 bases. This CDR3 region has 20 residues. V lost 6 bases to trimming and J lost 0 bases; unmatched junction nucleotides: 17. CDR1 and CDR2 (germline): SGHVS, FQNEAQ. CDR3 coding DNA: TGTGCCAGCAGGGCCCTCAGGGGAAGACTAGCGGTAGCGAACACCGGGGAGCTGTTTTTT. As protein: CASRALRGRLAVANTGELFF.

For this clonotype: This clone may be a read error of a much larger clone one base away. The V and J genes are TRBV12-3 or TRBV12-4 and TRBJ1-1, with D possibly matching TRBD1 (5 bases). CDR3 length equals 15 residues. Trimming removed 4 bases at V and 4 bases at J, with 16 bases between. The CDR3: CASSSAGRGTTEAFF. The CDR3 DNA is TGTGCCAGCAGTTCAGCGGGGCGGGGTACCACTGAAGCTTTCTTT.

This clonotype was recorded only once. The chain is built from TRBV13 and TRBJ1-4; 9 bases align to TRBD1. Looked up from germline, CDR1 is PRHDT and CDR2 is FYEKMQ (reference sequence). The CDR3 runs 16 residues. After removal of 1 base from V and 6 bases from J, the junction contained 6 bases not matched to a gene. CDR3 region: CASSLASGTGYEKLFF. The CDR3 DNA sequence: TGTGCCAGCAGCTTAGCGTCCGGGACAGGGTATGAAAAACTGTTTTTT.

This sequence joins TRBV20-1 and TRBJ1-2; 7 bases fit TRBD1. Per germline, CDR1 DFQATT and CDR2 SNEGSKA (reference sequence). V dropped 2 bases and J dropped 1; count of bases not matched to a gene: 4. The CDR3 is made up of 14 amino acids. The CDR3 DNA follows: TGCAGTGCTAGATCCGGGACAGTTAACTATGGCTACACCTTC. It codes for CSARSGTVNYGYTF.

V gene TRBV29-1 combines with J gene TRBJ1-3, with D unclear. CDR1 and CDR2 (germline): SQVTM, ANQGSEA. The CDR3 has 11 amino acids. The CDR3 is CREASGNTIYF. As DNA, the CDR3 is TGCAGGGAGGCCTCTGGAAACACCATATATTTT.

The rearrangement links TRBV15 to TRBJ2-1; 11 bases align to TRBD2. Trimming cost V 5 bases and J 7 bases; bases outside gene matches: 7. The CDR3 loop spans 15 amino acids. Per germline, CDR1 LNHNV and CDR2 YYDKDF (reference sequence). CDR3 sequence reads: CATSGRLAGKNEQFF. In nucleotides, the CDR3 is TGTGCCACCAGCGGACGACTAGCGGGGAAGAATGAGCAGTTCTTC.

This rearrangement joins TRBV6-1 to TRBJ1-1; D ambiguous. Trimming stripped 6 bases from V and 2 bases from J, with 10 bases between. Germline V gives CDR1 MNHNS, CDR2 SASEGT. This CDR3 has 13 amino acids. This CDR3 reads CASRLHGNTEAFF. CDR3 sequence (DNA): TGTGCCAGCAGATTGCATGGAAACACTGAAGCTTTCTTT.

This clonotype was found many times. The chain combines TRBV7-2 with TRBJ2-7; the D is unclear. The CDR3 is made up of 12 amino acids. V was shortened by 2 bases and J by 7 bases, with 9 bases between the two germline ends. The germline V gene has CDR1 SGHTA and CDR2 FQGNSA. This CDR3 is CASSLRHLEQYF. The CDR3, as DNA: TGTGCCAGCAGCTTAAGACATTTGGAGCAGTACTTC.

This clonotype was observed at least ten times. The V call is TRBV7-2, the J call TRBJ2-5, with D possibly being TRBD1 (5 bases). The germline V gene has CDR1 SGHTA and CDR2 FQGNSA. The CDR3 has 14 residues. Trimming shortened V by 4 bases and J by 6 bases, and 15 bases separated the two germline ends. DNA of the CDR3: TGTGCCAGCAGCTCGTTACAGGTTAGGCAGACCCAGTACTTC. This encodes CASSSLQVRQTQYF. The whole variable domain, remainder taken from reference TRBV7-2 and TRBJ2-5, is GAGVSQSPSNKVTEKGKDVELRCDPISGHTALYWYRQSLGQGLEFLIYFQGNSAPDKSGLPSDRFSAERTGGSVSTLTIQRTQQEDSAVYLCASSSLQVRQTQYFGPGTRLLVL.